Presented here are 18 T cell receptor beta chains from one specimen sequenced in a study of T cell responses to AZD1222 COVID-19 vaccine. Clones were sequenced by immunoSEQ multiplex PCR, and TCRdb holds only the in-frame ones, with some missing. The repertoire consists of about 110,000 clones, with 70% to 90% occurring once and the leading ten covering about 9.1%. Source: peripheral blood, taken on day 0 of AZD1222 vaccination. These receptors all stem from an adult in good health.

The chain is built from TRBV2 and TRBJ1-5; D is undetermined. Germline CDR1 and CDR2: SNHLY and FYNNEI. V lost 1 base and J lost 0, with 7 bases in between. The CDR3 length is 15 residues. The CDR3 loop is CASSEVQASNQPQHF. CDR3 DNA sequence: TGTGCCAGCAGTGAAGTTCAGGCTAGCAATCAGCCCCAGCATTTT.

The chain joins TRBV6-2 or TRBV6-3 to TRBJ2-5; TRBD1 is a possible D gene (6 bases). Germline values: CDR1 MNHEY, CDR2 SVGEGT. The CDR3 consists of 14 residues. The V end was cut by 6 bases, the J end by 4 bases, with 15 bases between. CDR3 amino acids: CASSSPVQGETQYF. CDR3 sequence (DNA): TGTGCCAGCAGCAGCCCAGTACAGGGAGAGACCCAGTACTTC.

The chain couples TRBV3-1 (or the pseudogene TRBV3-2) to TRBJ2-7, with D possibly being TRBD1 (6 bases). In germline, CDR1 is LGHDT, CDR2 YNNKEL (reference sequence). Trimming shortened V by 4 bases and J by 2 bases, and 9 bases separated the two germline ends. This CDR3 region has 13 residues. This chain's CDR3 is CASSPRTAYEQYF. The CDR3 DNA reads as TGTGCCAGCAGCCCCCGGACAGCCTACGAGCAGTACTTC.

The genes are TRBV19 and TRBJ2-7; TRBD2 agrees at 8 bases. The CDR3 covers 15 residues. The germline CDR1 and CDR2 sequences are LNHDA and SQIVND (reference sequence). Trimming took 4 bases from V and 3 from J; bases not matched to a gene: 8. The CDR3 DNA is TGTGCCAGTAGTACAACAACAGCGGGAGTCTACGAGCAGTACTTC. Translating it yields CASSTTTAGVYEQYF.

The V gene is TRBV9, the J gene TRBJ2-7, with 8 bases identical to TRBD1. With V trimmed by 1 base and J by 6 bases, 3 bases remained unmatched. Germline CDR1 SGDLS, CDR2 YYNGEE. The CDR3 spans 13 residues. The CDR3 here is CASSVIGTGEQYF. DNA of the CDR3: TGTGCCAGCAGCGTAATTGGGACAGGCGAGCAGTACTTC.

This chain links TRBV11-2 with TRBJ2-2; D ambiguous. The CDR3 has 13 amino acids. The V end was cut by 2 bases, the J end by 4 bases, with 5 bases between. The germline CDR1 and CDR2 sequences are SGHAT and FQNNGV. CDR3 in amino acids: CASSLLSTGELFF. CDR3 DNA: TGTGCCAGCAGCTTACTATCCACCGGGGAGCTGTTTTTT.

This chain uses TRBV2 with TRBJ1-1; possible D gene TRBD1, 6 bases. Trimming took 4 bases from V and 1 from J, leaving 13 bases between them. Germline V gene sequence: CDR1 SNHLY, CDR2 FYNNEI. The CDR3 length is 15 residues. The CDR3 DNA reads TGTGCCAGCAGTGCTCAGGGGACGGGGAACACTGAAGCTTTCTTT. It translates to CASSAQGTGNTEAFF.

CDR3 coding DNA: TGTGCCAGCAGCGTTGCGTTCGGGGAGCTGTTTTTT. As protein: CASSVAFGELFF. This chain uses TRBV9 with TRBJ2-2; D gene uncertain. This CDR3 is built from 12 residues. Germline CDR1 is SGDLS and CDR2 is YYNGEE. V lost 2 bases and J lost 7, with 6 bases in between.

This chain links TRBV20-1 with TRBJ2-3, with 9 nucleotides matching TRBD2. The V gene's germline CDR1 is DFQATT and CDR2 SNEGSKA (reference sequence). This CDR3 is 15 amino acids long. The junction had 6 bases not matched to a gene; V was cut back by 3 bases and J by 2 bases. The CDR3 loop reads CSASLRLAVTDTQYF. The CDR3 nucleotides read TGCAGTGCTAGTCTCCGACTAGCGGTCACAGATACGCAGTATTTT.

This clone was seen once. This sequence joins TRBV4-1 and TRBJ2-2; 10 bases fit TRBD1. Germline lookup yields CDR1 MGHRA and CDR2 YSYEKL. The CDR3 has 16 residues. The trim removed 2 bases at V and 6 bases at J, leaving 6 bases unmatched. The CDR3 sequence is CASSQPDRGLAGELFF. For the CDR3, the DNA is TGCGCCAGCAGCCAACCCGACAGGGGGCTTGCCGGGGAGCTGTTTTTT.

DNA of the CDR3: TGTGCCAGCAGTCACAGCGGGAGGGACAATGAGCAGTTCTTC. Residues: CASSHSGRDNEQFF. V and J are TRBV27 and TRBJ2-1; 10 bases map to TRBD2. J lost 5 bases, V lost 5 bases, and 3 bases had no gene match. The CDR3 sequence is 14 residues long. Germline CDR1 is MNHEY and CDR2 is SMNVEV (reference sequence).

The chain couples TRBV5-4 to TRBJ1-2; 10 bases align to TRBD1. V was pared by 4 bases and J by 4 bases, with 16 bases of the junction left unmatched. CDR3 length: 18 amino acids. Germline CDR1 reads SGHNT; CDR2 reads YYREEE (reference sequence). The CDR3 region has the DNA TGTGCCAGCAGCGGTGCCGGGACAGGGGCTACCTCGAGCTATGGCTACACCTTC. This codes for CASSGAGTGATSSYGYTF.

The V gene is TRBV28, the J gene TRBJ1-1, with D uncertain. The CDR3 runs 15 residues. V dropped 2 bases and J dropped 3 bases, with 13 bases sitting between them. Germline CDR1 MDHEN, CDR2 SYDVKM. The CDR3 here is CASSLPARWDTEAFF. CDR3 bases: TGTGCCAGCAGTTTACCCGCGCGCTGGGACACTGAAGCTTTCTTT.

Only one count was recorded for this clone. The genes are TRBV28 and TRBJ2-3, with D possibly called TRBD1 or TRBD2 (6 bases each). Germline assignment: CDR1 MDHEN and CDR2 SYDVKM. V was pared by 4 bases and J by 6 bases, with 11 bases between. The CDR3 covers 13 residues. The CDR3 protein is CASSSKGGDTQYF. CDR3 nucleotide sequence: TGTGCCAGCAGTTCCAAAGGGGGGGATACGCAGTATTTT.

V and J are TRBV28 and TRBJ2-2; D unresolved. The germline V gene encodes CDR1 MDHEN and CDR2 SYDVKM. CDR3 length equals 13 residues. Trimming pared 8 bases from V and 1 base from J, leaving 8 bases between. The CDR3 loop reads CASRKENTGELFF. The CDR3 DNA is TGTGCCAGCCGAAAGGAGAACACCGGGGAGCTGTTTTTT.

The chain has TRBV10-3 and TRBJ2-3; 8 positions agree with TRBD1. Germline V gene sequence: CDR1 ENHRY, CDR2 SYGVKD. The V segment lost 10 bases and the J segment 1 base; nucleotides outside the gene matches: 7. The CDR3 sequence is 14 residues long. The CDR3 bases are TGTGCCACCACAGGGGGAGAGGGCACAGATACGCAGTATTTT. This codes for CATTGGEGTDTQYF.

V gene TRBV5-1 combines with J gene TRBJ2-2, with no clear D. CDR1 and CDR2 from the germline V gene are SGHRS and YFSETQ. The CDR3 length is 15 residues. The V gene lost 0 bases and the J gene lost 4 bases, with 10 bases spanning the gap. The CDR3 DNA is TGCGCCAGCAGCTTGGCCGAGCGCAGCACCGGGGAGCTGTTTTTT. Residues: CASSLAERSTGELFF.

The chain combines TRBV24-1 with TRBJ2-1; 11 bases line up with TRBD1. The CDR3 runs 14 residues. The ends lost 10 bases at V and 6 bases at J; junction bases unmatched: 7. CDR1 is KGHDR and CDR2 is SFDVKD in the germline V gene. The CDR3, as DNA: TGTGCCACGGCCGGGACAGGGGGTTCCAATGAGCAGTTCTTC. Translating it yields CATAGTGGSNEQFF.